Presented here are 6 T cell receptor beta chains from one specimen sequenced in a study of blood T cell repertoires in COVID-19 (dated by TCRdb to the early 2020s). Libraries were built with the immunoSEQ multiplex PCR assay. Sourced from immuneACCESS, this table was stored by TCRdb with only in-frame sequences that have V and J called. A share of the clones is absent; for the studies checked, an unresolved V gene accounts for under half, and the remainder has no known explanation. Within this sample are about 430,000 clones, with 75% to 90% of them counted one time only. Roughly 1.1% of the sample rests with the top ten. Sequenced input: PBMCs or T cells enriched from blood (not recorded which). Source of these receptors: a man aged 25 to 40 who had recovered from COVID-19.

This clone was seen a single time. The chain is built from TRBV27 and TRBJ2-7; D unresolved. The CDR3 covers 15 residues. Looked up from germline, CDR1 is MNHEY and CDR2 is SMNVEV (reference sequence). V was shortened by 7 bases and J by 0 bases, with 16 bases between the two germline ends. The CDR3 region is CASKKAGASSYEQYF. CDR3 DNA: TGTGCCAGCAAAAAGGCCGGAGCCTCCTCCTACGAGCAGTACTTC.

V usage is TRBV19 and J usage is TRBJ2-1; 9 positions agree with TRBD2. Germline V lookup: CDR1 LNHDA, CDR2 SQIVND (reference sequence). J lost 8 bases, V lost 6 bases, and 8 bases had no gene match. The CDR3 spans 14 residues. The CDR3 sequence is CASRNLAGDYEQFF. The CDR3, as DNA: TGTGCCAGTAGGAATTTAGCGGGAGACTATGAGCAGTTCTTC.

The V and J genes are TRBV7-9 and TRBJ1-1; TRBD1 is a possible D gene (6 bases). V lost 3 bases to trimming and J lost 4 bases, with 15 bases between them. This CDR3 spans 15 amino acids. Germline CDR1 and CDR2: SEHNR and FQNEAQ (reference sequence). The CDR3 DNA sequence: TGTGCCAGCAGCTTGGGGGACATCCCGGGCACTGAAGCTTTCTTT. Its translation: CASSLGDIPGTEAFF.

This chain connects TRBV19 to TRBJ2-3; 8 bases line up with TRBD2. CDR1 is LNHDA and CDR2 is SQIVND in the germline V gene (reference sequence). The J segment lost 6 bases and the V segment lost 3 bases, leaving 8 bases of the junction unmatched. CDR3 size: 15 residues. For the CDR3, the DNA is TGTGCCAGTAGTATGTCGGGACTAGTGGCTGATACGCAGTATTTT. This sequence encodes CASSMSGLVADTQYF.

In its sample, this clone was seen a few times. The genes are TRBV19 and TRBJ1-1, with D uncertain. CDR3 length: 13 residues. With 3 bases removed from V and 5 bases from J, the gap between germline ends came to 10 bases. Germline V gives CDR1 LNHDA, CDR2 SQIVND (reference sequence). Written as DNA, the CDR3 is TGTGCCAGTAGTATCAGTTGGTTGACTGAAGCTTTCTTT. Translating gives CASSISWLTEAFF.

This CDR3 is CASSYEVLANTGELFF. The DNA for the CDR3 is TGTGCCAGCAGTTACGAGGTGCTAGCGAACACCGGGGAGCTGTTTTTT. This chain joins TRBV6-5 and TRBJ2-2; D is unresolved. The CDR3 loop spans 16 amino acids. Germline V gene lookup returns CDR1 MNHEY and CDR2 SVGAGI. Trimming pared 2 bases from V and 0 bases from J, leaving 10 bases between.